A selection of T cell receptor beta chains follows, all from one sample in a study of low-dose radiotherapy and immunotherapy resistance in tumors. TCRdb reprocessed the reads via MiXCR and lists one record per CDR3 protein. The data contain about 80,000 distinct CDR3 sequences, over 15% of them singletons. The starting material was PBMCs, obtained after low-dose radiotherapy plus immunotherapy. The origin of the receptors is a male donor with prostate cancer. Both conserved end residues are part of each CDR3. D genes are given only for firm matches.

J gene	D gene	V gene	CDR3 protein
TRBJ2-1	TRBD2	TRBV20-1	CSARKLAGGSNEQFF
TRBJ2-1	.	TRBV29-1	CSVEGLGYEQFF
TRBJ2-3	.	TRBV18	CASSPPMRGASDTQYF
TRBJ1-2	.	TRBV27	CASRGAGPGSYGYTF
TRBJ1-5	TRBD1	TRBV3-1	CASSQTGEGNQPQHF
TRBJ2-7	.	TRBV2	CASGDSPTYEQYF
TRBJ2-1	.	TRBV6-8	CASSYRLGDEQFF
TRBJ2-2	TRBD2	TRBV3-1	CASRSGTRDAGELFF
TRBJ1-5	.	TRBV28	CASSPPTDNSNQPQHF
TRBJ2-1	.	TRBV2	CASNVSGRRSSYNEQFF
TRBJ2-3	TRBD2	TRBV4-2	CASSQDRGSGFLVLSTDTQYF
TRBJ1-5	.	TRBV29-1	CSVGGSNQPQHF
TRBJ2-2	TRBD1	TRBV2	CASSEAPKTGKVGELFF
TRBJ1-1	.	TRBV12-3/TRBV12-4	CASSYRREMNTEAFF
TRBJ1-5	TRBD1	TRBV28	CASTSTGTGYQPQHF
TRBJ2-7	TRBD1	TRBV7-6	CASSLFRGPPYEQYF
TRBJ2-2	TRBD2	TRBV7-2	CASSLASLTGGTGELFF
TRBJ2-7	TRBD1	TRBV6-2/TRBV6-3	CASSSPGQGQDF
TRBJ2-7	TRBD2	TRBV2	CASGSGGYEQYF
TRBJ1-5	.	TRBV7-2	CASSPRGTHSNQPQHF
TRBJ2-2	.	TRBV9	CASSVASTGELFF
TRBJ2-1	.	TRBV7-2	CASSLDGGRYNEQFF
TRBJ1-6	.	TRBV6-6	CASADGGVGSPLHF
TRBJ1-4	.	TRBV6-2/TRBV6-3	CASSYGGGNGEKLFF
TRBJ2-5	TRBD1	TRBV5-6	CASSPETGAQETQYF
TRBJ2-5	TRBD2	TRBV6-2/TRBV6-3	CASSFGRETQYF
TRBJ2-2	TRBD2	TRBV20-1	CSAILAVNTGELFF
TRBJ2-1	TRBD2	TRBV11-3	CASSPTPLAGGNEQFF
TRBJ2-5	.	TRBV7-9	CASSLDRVQETQYF
TRBJ2-3	TRBD1	TRBV4-3	CASSQFLPGQGLRDTQYF
TRBJ2-7	.	TRBV5-1	CASSLFGERGDEQYF
TRBJ1-5	TRBD1	TRBV11-2	CASSLDRGANQPQHF
TRBJ2-7	.	TRBV29-1	CSVGLWEGTYEQYF
TRBJ2-1	.	TRBV9	CASSPRTGNEQFF
TRBJ2-1	.	TRBV19	CASKETRRNEQFF